The 11 T cell receptor beta chains below come from one sample, sequenced in a study of cytomegalovirus exposure and HLA in healthy donors. TCRdb keeps only in-frame clones here, not all; method: immunoSEQ multiplex PCR. The sample shows roughly 250,000 clones, around 86% of them seen only once. Sample: PBMCs. The receptors stem from a woman aged 25 to 39 in good health and CMV-seropositive.

This clone was picked up one time. This sequence joins TRBV27 and TRBJ2-1, with 9 bases matching TRBD2. The J segment lost 11 bases and the V segment lost 7 bases, leaving 6 bases of the junction unmatched. Germline CDR1 and CDR2: MNHEY and SMNVEV (reference sequence). The CDR3 has 12 residues. Written as DNA, the CDR3 is TGTGCCAGCACCGATAGCGGGAGTCAGCAGTTCTTC. This encodes CASTDSGSQQFF.

J is TRBJ2-3 and V is TRBV10-3; D gene unclear. V was shortened by 10 bases and J by 10 bases, with 21 bases between the two germline ends. Germline V gene sequence: CDR1 ENHRY, CDR2 SYGVKD. The CDR3 length is 13 residues. The CDR3 bases are TGTGCCACACAGTGGTCGAGTGGTTCCTCGCAGTATTTT. It specifies CATQWSSGSSQYF.

The chain couples TRBV19 to TRBJ1-4; 9 bases are a match to TRBD1. V lost 7 bases to trimming and J lost 6 bases; unmatched junction nucleotides: 9. Germline lookup yields CDR1 LNHDA and CDR2 SQIVND (reference sequence). The CDR3 length is 15 residues. CDR3 nucleotides: TGTGCCAGTACCGAGACAGGGGGTATTTATGAAAAACTGTTTTTT. The encoded protein is CASTETGGIYEKLFF.

This chain connects TRBV7-3 to TRBJ2-2, with TRBD2 identical over 7 bases. J was trimmed by 5 bases and V by 7 bases; bases with no gene match: 4. CDR3 length equals 13 residues. Germline V gene data show CDR1 as SGHTA and CDR2 as FQGTGA. CDR3 in DNA: TGTGCCAGCAACCAGGGAGGGACCGGGGAGCTGTTTTTT. It specifies CASNQGGTGELFF.

The chain combines TRBV5-4 with TRBJ2-7, with 10 bases lining up with TRBD2. Germline V CDR1 and CDR2: SGHNT, YYREEE (reference sequence). The CDR3 length is 16 residues. Trimming removed 5 bases from V and 0 bases from J; junction bases left unmatched: 8. CDR3 in DNA: TGTGCCAGCAGTTTAGGACTAGCGGCCTCCTCCTACGAGCAGTACTTC. Translation gives CASSLGLAASSYEQYF.

The chain joins TRBV11-3 to TRBJ2-7, with D hard to call. Germline V gene lookup returns CDR1 SGHNT and CDR2 YENEEA. The CDR3 contains 12 residues. With 3 bases removed from V and 3 bases from J, the gap between germline ends came to 6 bases. The DNA of the CDR3 is TGTGCCAGCAGCTTTGGCGGCTACGAGCAGTACTTC. Translating gives CASSFGGYEQYF. The whole variable domain, filled in from reference TRBV11-3 and TRBJ2-7, reads EAGVVQSPRYKIIEKKQPVAFWCNPISGHNTLYWYLQNLGQGPELLIRYENEEAVDDSQLPKDRFSAERLKGVDSTLKIQPAELGDSAVYLCASSFGGYEQYFGPGTRLTVT.

The sample holds a few counts of this clone. V usage is TRBV2 and J usage is TRBJ2-7; no reliable D call. Germline CDR1 is SNHLY and CDR2 is FYNNEI. Trimming removed 6 bases from V and 5 bases from J, with 5 bases in between. CDR3 length: 10 residues. CDR3 amino acids: CASRANEQYF. CDR3 DNA: TGTGCCAGCAGGGCCAACGAGCAGTACTTC.

The V call is TRBV7-2, the J call TRBJ2-5, with 10 bases identical to TRBD1. There are 15 residues in the CDR3. V dropped 1 base and J dropped 7; count of bases not matched to a gene: 6. Looked up from germline, CDR1 is SGHTA and CDR2 is FQGNSA. The CDR3 loop reads CASSLVGTGAGTQYF. The CDR3 DNA follows: TGTGCCAGCAGCTTAGTGGGGACAGGGGCCGGGACCCAGTACTTC. The full variable domain, rest sourced from reference TRBV7-2 and TRBJ2-5, is GAGVSQSPSNKVTEKGKDVELRCDPISGHTALYWYRQSLGQGLEFLIYFQGNSAPDKSGLPSDRFSAERTGGSVSTLTIQRTQQEDSAVYLCASSLVGTGAGTQYFGPGTRLLVL.

The rearrangement links TRBV6-1 to TRBJ2-7; D is perhaps TRBD1 (6 bases). Trimming shortened V by 2 bases and J by 3 bases, and 14 bases separated the two germline ends. The CDR3 totals 15 residues. The germline V gene has CDR1 MNHNS and CDR2 SASEGT. CDR3 amino acids: CASSELGQGIYEQYF. The CDR3 bases are TGTGCCAGCAGTGAACTCGGGCAGGGGATCTACGAGCAGTACTTC.

The rearrangement links TRBV9 to TRBJ2-7, with a possible D match to TRBD1 (6 bases). V dropped 0 bases and J dropped 0 bases, with 10 bases sitting between them. The CDR3 has 15 amino acids. The germline V gene has CDR1 SGDLS and CDR2 YYNGEE. CDR3 sequence (DNA): TGTGCCAGCAGCGTAGGGGACACCCACTCCTACGAGCAGTACTTC. It encodes CASSVGDTHSYEQYF.

The CDR3: CASSLGGFLETQYF. The DNA for the CDR3 is TGCGCCAGCAGCTTGGGCGGGTTCCTAGAGACCCAGTACTTC. The chain couples TRBV5-1 to TRBJ2-5; TRBD2 is a possible D gene (5 bases). This CDR3 has 14 amino acids. V lost 0 bases and J 4 bases, leaving 10 bases between the germline ends. The germline V gene has CDR1 SGHRS and CDR2 YFSETQ.